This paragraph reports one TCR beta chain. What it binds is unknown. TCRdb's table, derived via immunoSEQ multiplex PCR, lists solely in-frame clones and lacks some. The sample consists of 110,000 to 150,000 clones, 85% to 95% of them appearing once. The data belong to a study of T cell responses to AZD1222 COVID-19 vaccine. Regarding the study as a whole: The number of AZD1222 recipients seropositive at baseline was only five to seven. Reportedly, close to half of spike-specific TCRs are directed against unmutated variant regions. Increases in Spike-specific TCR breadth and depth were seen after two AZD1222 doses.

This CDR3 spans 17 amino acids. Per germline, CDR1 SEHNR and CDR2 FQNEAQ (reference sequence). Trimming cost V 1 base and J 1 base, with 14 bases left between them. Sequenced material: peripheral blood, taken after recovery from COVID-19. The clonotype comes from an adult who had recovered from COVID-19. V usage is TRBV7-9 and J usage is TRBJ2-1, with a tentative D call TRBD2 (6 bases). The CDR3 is CASSLVVGGASYNEQFF. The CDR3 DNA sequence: TGTGCCAGCAGCTTAGTGGTGGGAGGAGCTTCCTACAATGAGCAGTTCTTC.